Reported below is one T cell receptor (beta chain). Assay used: immunoSEQ multiplex PCR; TCRdb lists only in-frame clones, some missing. Of tens of thousands of clones in the sample, roughly 94% were seen once. This sample was taken from a study of technical replicates of blood from a few donors. This CDR3 comprises 14 residues. V was trimmed by 0 bases and J by 2 bases, leaving 8 bases between them. The V gene's germline CDR1 is KGHSH and CDR2 LQKENI. Sequencing was carried out using T cells isolated from PBMCs. The source of this sequence is a human donor in good health. The genes are TRBV18 and TRBJ2-7, with unresolved D. The CDR3 reads CASSPPNKAYEQYF. The CDR3 DNA is TGTGCCAGCTCACCACCGAACAAAGCCTACGAGCAGTACTTC.